This TCR beta chain was sequenced for a study of blood T cell repertoires in COVID-19. Study details: The origin of the acute and convalescent COVID-19 samples was the United States, Italy and Spain. Nucleic acid was either cDNA or gDNA, and it came from T cells, B-cell-depleted T cells, or PBMCs.

Data came from immunoSEQ multiplex PCR; TCRdb stores just in-frame clones and leaves some out. Of about 160,000 clones listed, around 87% are singletons. CDR3 length: 18 residues. Looked up from germline, CDR1 is LNHNV and CDR2 is YYDKDF (reference sequence). The V segment lost 5 bases and the J segment 0 bases; nucleotides outside the gene matches: 10. The gene calls are TRBV15 and TRBJ2-6, with 7 bases lining up with TRBD1. The sequence came from an older woman with COVID-19, enrolled during active disease. Sequencing used peripheral blood. CDR3 protein: CATSATDRPSSGANVLTF. In DNA form, the CDR3 reads TGTGCCACCAGCGCTACGGACAGGCCCAGCTCTGGGGCCAACGTCCTGACTTTC.